This T cell receptor (beta chain) was profiled in a study of T-cell memory formation after mild COVID-19. Study-wide context: TCR clustering was largely donor specific.

The 5'RACE method, run with constant-segment primers, produced TCR alpha and TCR beta cDNA libraries (carrying sample barcodes and UMIs). TCRdb independently ran MiXCR on the 5' RACE reads; one entry per CDR3 protein. Among roughly 100,000 distinct CDR3 sequences listed, around 12% were seen once. CDR1 is LGHDT, CDR2 YNNKEL, per germline (reference sequence). V gave up 4 bases and J gave up 8 bases, with 18 bases separating them. The CDR3 totals 15 residues. Whole-study findings and limits: For second-wave clones that peaked at day 37, SARS-CoV-2 specificity went unverified.

On this clonotype: Its antigen is unidentified.

This chain joins TRBV3-1 and TRBJ2-1; D ambiguous. The source is an adult woman who had mild COVID-19 (a few samples of this study predate the infection). Cell type and time point are not known. Sequencing was done on a sample of PBMCs or a T cell subset sorted from them (not recorded which). DNA for the CDR3: TGTGCCAGCAGCCCTACCCAAGCGAGGAGCCATGAGCAGTTCTTC. Protein product: CASSPTQARSHEQFF.